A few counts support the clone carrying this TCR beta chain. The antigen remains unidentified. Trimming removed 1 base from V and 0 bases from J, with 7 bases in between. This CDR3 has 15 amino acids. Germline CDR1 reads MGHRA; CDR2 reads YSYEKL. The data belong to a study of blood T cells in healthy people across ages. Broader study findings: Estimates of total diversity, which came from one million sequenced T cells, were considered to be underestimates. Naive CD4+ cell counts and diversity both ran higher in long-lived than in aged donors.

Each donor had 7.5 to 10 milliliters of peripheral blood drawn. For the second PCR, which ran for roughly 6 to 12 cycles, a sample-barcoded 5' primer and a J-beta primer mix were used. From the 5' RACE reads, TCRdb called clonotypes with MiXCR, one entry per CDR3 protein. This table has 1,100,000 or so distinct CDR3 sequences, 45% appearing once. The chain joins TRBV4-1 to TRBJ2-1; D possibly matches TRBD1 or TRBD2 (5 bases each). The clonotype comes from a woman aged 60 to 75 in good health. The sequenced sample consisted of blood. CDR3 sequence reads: CASSQGGDSYNEQFF. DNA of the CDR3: TGCGCCAGCAGCCAAGGAGGGGACTCCTACAATGAGCAGTTCTTC.